A few counts support the clone carrying this TCR beta chain. As yet, its antigen is unknown. Incorporated into the TCR beta cDNA libraries were unique molecular identifiers, which served to reduce PCR and sequencing biases. Each batch of 1 to 10 million T cells produced 400,000 to 650,000 cDNA molecules. TCRdb called the PCR reads again in MiXCR, with one record for every CDR3 protein. Of hundreds of thousands of distinct CDR3 sequences listed, roughly 40% were seen once; the top ten hold under 9%. These data come from a study of post-analysis software for immune sequencing data. Study overall: Disease courses included relapsing-remitting, secondary progressive and progressive-relapsing multiple sclerosis.

CDR3 size: 14 residues. Trimming took 5 bases from V and 2 from J, leaving 12 bases between them. The study, taken as a whole, reports: Batch-matched samples strongly co-clustered by F measure. With TRBV5-6, TRBV5-1 and TRBV20-1 included, about five TRBV segments were more frequent in patients than in controls. Controls' normalized Chao1 diversity significantly exceeded that of multiple sclerosis patients.

The J gene is TRBJ2-5, the V gene TRBV12-3 or TRBV12-4; D perhaps matches TRBD1 (5 bases). The TCR originated in a girl aged 2-9 years with multiple sclerosis. Sequences were obtained from blood. As DNA, the CDR3 is TGTGCCAGCAGTAGACAGTCAAGACAAGAGACCCAGTACTTC. It specifies CASSRQSRQETQYF.